The 19 T cell receptor beta chains in this list originate from one sample, sequenced in a study of cytomegalovirus exposure and HLA in healthy donors (dated by TCRdb to about 2017). The library was generated by the immunoSEQ multiplex PCR assay. A mixture of 60 forward primers for TCR Vbeta segments and 13 reverse primers for TCR Jbeta segments was used in the multiplex PCR. The clones in this table, taken by TCRdb from immuneACCESS, are in-frame only. Not every clone is retained; where verified, under half of the shortfall comes from an unresolved V gene, and the cause of the rest is unknown. This sample's clone table shows 45,000 to 60,000 clones. The ten largest clones capture roughly 7.1% of the sample. Specimen: PBMCs. The receptors were gathered from a woman aged 40 to 55 in good health and CMV-seronegative.

The CDR3 DNA reads TGTGCCACCAGCAGAGATGTCGCAGGGGTTCAGCCCCAGCATTTT. Translating it yields CATSRDVAGVQPQHF. The chain combines TRBV15 with TRBJ1-5, with D perhaps matching TRBD1 (6 bases). With 0 bases removed from V and 6 bases from J, the gap between germline ends came to 12 bases. This CDR3 region has 15 residues. Germline assignment: CDR1 LNHNV and CDR2 YYDKDF (reference sequence).

This chain joins TRBV27 and TRBJ2-7; D possibly corresponds to TRBD1 (6 bases). The CDR3 has 14 residues. V lost 6 bases and J lost 2, with 14 bases in between. Germline-derived CDR1 and CDR2 are MNHEY and SMNVEV (reference sequence). CDR3 DNA: TGTGCCAGCAGCCGGACAGAGCCCGCCTACGAGCAGTACTTC. Encoded protein: CASSRTEPAYEQYF.

The genes are TRBV7-8 and TRBJ1-6; TRBD1 is a possible D gene (6 bases). This CDR3 region has 14 residues. The ends were cut back, 5 bases at V and 9 bases at J, with 14 bases in the middle. Per germline, CDR1 SGHVS and CDR2 FQNEAQ. CDR3 loop: CASSPGGGRSPLHF. In DNA, the CDR3 is TGTGCCAGCAGCCCCGGGGGGGGCCGTTCACCCCTCCACTTT.

Concerning this clone: Other DNA sequences in the same sample also yield this CDR3. The V gene is TRBV27, the J gene TRBJ2-7, with 10 bases lining up with TRBD1. V gave up 7 bases and J gave up 2 bases; unmatched junction bases: 5. CDR3 length equals 14 residues. The V gene's germline CDR1 is MNHEY and CDR2 SMNVEV (reference sequence). The CDR3 nucleotides are TGTGCCAGCACCTGGACAGGGGGTGCCTACGAGCAGTACTTC. Its translation is CASTWTGGAYEQYF.

The J gene is TRBJ1-1, the V gene TRBV6-5, with D uncertain. Germline CDR1 and CDR2: MNHEY and SVGAGI. V lost 4 bases and J lost 2, with 17 bases in between. The CDR3 consists of 16 residues. The CDR3 bases are TGTGCCAGCAGTTCCATCCTGGGTCGGGTTAACACTGAAGCTTTCTTT. This gives the protein CASSSILGRVNTEAFF.

The V gene is TRBV4-3, the J gene TRBJ2-2; 13 nucleotides match TRBD2. The V segment lost 2 bases and the J segment 5 bases; nucleotides outside the gene matches: 11. This CDR3 has 19 amino acids. Germline V gene sequence: CDR1 LGHNA, CDR2 YSLEER. Written as DNA, the CDR3 is TGCGCCAGCAGCCAATTCCTCACTAGCGGGAGGGCCGTGACCGGGGAGCTGTTTTTT. It yields the protein CASSQFLTSGRAVTGELFF.

The chain combines TRBV9 with TRBJ2-7, with TRBD2 identical over 8 bases. This CDR3 has 15 amino acids. CDR1 and CDR2 from the germline V gene are SGDLS and YYNGEE. The V and J ends lost 7 bases and 2 bases, in that order; junction bases with no gene match: 11. CDR3 in amino acids: CASAPHAGGPYEQYF. The CDR3 region has the DNA TGTGCCAGCGCTCCCCACGCGGGAGGCCCCTACGAGCAGTACTTC.

This chain links TRBV5-1 with TRBJ2-3; D call uncertain. CDR3 length equals 15 residues. From germline, CDR1 is SGHRS and CDR2 YFSETQ. V was shortened by 5 bases and J by 0 bases, with 13 bases between the two germline ends. The CDR3 loop reads CASRPLTSSTDTQYF. CDR3 coding DNA: TGCGCCAGCAGGCCACTAACGTCTAGCACAGATACGCAGTATTTT.

This chain links TRBV2 with TRBJ2-5, with TRBD1 as a possible D gene (5 bases). Germline V CDR1 and CDR2: SNHLY, FYNNEI. V was cut by 8 bases and J by 5 bases, with 9 bases left in between. This CDR3 region has 11 residues. The CDR3 is CASLGVETQYF. In DNA form, the CDR3 reads TGTGCCAGCTTAGGGGTGGAGACCCAGTACTTC.

This chain links TRBV7-9 with TRBJ2-1; D is perhaps TRBD2 (6 bases). Germline assignment: CDR1 SEHNR and CDR2 FQNEAQ (reference sequence). CDR3 length equals 15 residues. The V gene lost 3 bases and the J gene lost 7 bases, with 16 bases spanning the gap. The CDR3 protein is CASSFMRLEGNEQFF. The CDR3 DNA reads as TGTGCCAGCAGCTTTATGAGACTAGAAGGGAATGAGCAGTTCTTC.

The chain carries TRBV5-1 and TRBJ1-6; perhaps TRBD1 as D (6 bases). Germline CDR1 and CDR2: SGHRS and YFSETQ. There are 14 residues in the CDR3. V lost 4 bases to trimming and J lost 7 bases, with 12 bases between them. The DNA of the CDR3 is TGCGCCAGCAGCCCAGGGGAACCGAATTCACCCCTCCACTTT. Protein sequence: CASSPGEPNSPLHF.

The rearrangement joins TRBV7-2 to TRBJ2-3, with 14 positions matching TRBD2. This CDR3 spans 15 amino acids. Germline CDR1 reads SGHTA; CDR2 reads FQGNSA. The V gene end was trimmed by 5 bases and the J gene end by 5 bases; junction bases not matched to a gene: 3. The CDR3 DNA is TGTGCCAGCAGCCCCGGACTAGCGGGGGGAGATACGCAGTATTTT. Protein sequence: CASSPGLAGGDTQYF.

Regarding this clone: Compared with germline, one end of the junction differs, possibly owing to a read error. This same CDR3 is encoded by further DNA sequences in the sample. The chain links TRBV4-1 to TRBJ2-5; D is uncertain. Germline-derived CDR1 and CDR2 are MGHRA and YSYEKL. The CDR3 consists of 10 residues. The CDR3 protein is CASSQADLYF. The CDR3 region has the DNA TGCGCAAGCAGCCAAGCAGATTTGTACTTC.

The V gene is TRBV4-3, the J gene TRBJ1-2; 9 bases match TRBD1. Trimming removed 4 bases from V and 6 bases from J; junction bases left unmatched: 9. The CDR3 loop spans 15 amino acids. The germline V gene has CDR1 LGHNA and CDR2 YSLEER. The CDR3 sequence is CASSRITGGRDGYTF. CDR3 bases: TGCGCCAGCAGCCGCATTACAGGGGGCAGAGATGGCTACACCTTC.

The chain combines TRBV7-2 with TRBJ1-5, with 8 bases aligning to TRBD1. With 5 bases clipped from V and 7 bases from J, the junction kept 4 bases outside the gene matches. The germline V gene has CDR1 SGHTA and CDR2 FQGNSA. The CDR3 is 13 residues long. The CDR3 loop is CASSAQGAQPQHF. DNA of the CDR3: TGTGCCAGCAGCGCGCAGGGGGCGCAGCCCCAGCATTTT.

J is TRBJ1-1 and V is TRBV2; maybe TRBD1 (6 bases). CDR1 and CDR2 from the germline V gene are SNHLY and FYNNEI. This CDR3 is built from 12 residues. Trimming pared 7 bases from V and 3 bases from J, leaving 9 bases between. CDR3 DNA sequence: TGTGCCAGCACACAGGGACACACTGAAGCTTTCTTT. It translates to CASTQGHTEAFF.

The CDR3 region has the DNA TGTGCCAGCAGTTTATCGAGGACAGGGACTGAAGCTTTCTTT. Residues: CASSLSRTGTEAFF. This chain joins TRBV28 and TRBJ1-1; 8 bases match TRBD1. V lost 1 base, J lost 5 bases, and 3 bases stayed unmatched. Looked up from germline, CDR1 is MDHEN and CDR2 is SYDVKM. The length of the CDR3 is 14 residues.

The chain combines TRBV21-1 with TRBJ1-2; the table names TRBD1, a call not compared with the DNA. TRBV21-1 constitutes a pseudogene. This CDR3 has 19 amino acids. The CDR3 sequence is CASSKEGGVGQARAYGYTF. In DNA, the CDR3 is TGTGCCAGCAGCAAAGAAGGAGGGGTCGGACAGGCGAGGGCCTATGGCTACACCTTC.

The J gene is TRBJ2-7, the V gene TRBV5-4; D is unclear. Trimming left V 4 bases short and J 0 bases short, with 5 bases between. CDR1 is SGHNT and CDR2 is YYREEE in the germline V gene (reference sequence). The CDR3 is made up of 12 amino acids. In DNA form, the CDR3 reads TGTGCCAGCAGCAGCGACTCCTACGAGCAGTACTTC. This sequence encodes CASSSDSYEQYF.